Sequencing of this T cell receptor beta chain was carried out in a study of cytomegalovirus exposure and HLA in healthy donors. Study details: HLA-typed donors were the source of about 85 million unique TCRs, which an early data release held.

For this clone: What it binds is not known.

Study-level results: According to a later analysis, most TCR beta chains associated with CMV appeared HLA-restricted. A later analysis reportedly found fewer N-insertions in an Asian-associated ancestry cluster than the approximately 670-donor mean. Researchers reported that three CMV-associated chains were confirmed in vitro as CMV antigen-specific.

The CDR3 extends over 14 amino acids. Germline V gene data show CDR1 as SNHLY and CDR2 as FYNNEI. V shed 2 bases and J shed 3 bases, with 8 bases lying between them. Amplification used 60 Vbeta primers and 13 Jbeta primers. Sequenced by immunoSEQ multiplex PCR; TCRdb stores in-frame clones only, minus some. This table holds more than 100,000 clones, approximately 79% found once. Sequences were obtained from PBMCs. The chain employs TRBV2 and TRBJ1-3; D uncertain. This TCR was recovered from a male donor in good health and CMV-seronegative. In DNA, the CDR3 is TGTGCCAGCAGTGAAATGACGGGTGGAAACACCATATATTTT. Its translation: CASSEMTGGNTIYF.